These T cell receptor beta chains were read from a single sample in a study of T cell responses to AZD1222 COVID-19 vaccine. Sequencing was performed with immunoSEQ multiplex PCR; in TCRdb, only in-frame clones are kept and a portion is missing. Among roughly 170,000 clones listed, around nine tenths were seen once. This specimen was peripheral blood, taken on day 0 of AZD1222 vaccination. The receptors originated from an adult in good health. Both conserved end residues are part of each CDR3. A D gene is named only where the DNA matches it firmly. Clone size appears in some rows only: once, few, many, or a class for an expanded clone.

V,J,size,D,CDR3,DNA
TRBV6-1,TRBJ2-6,NA,NA,CASSEARGPGANVLTF,TGTGCCAGCAGTGAAGCCCGGGGACCCGGGGCCAACGTCCTGACTTTC
TRBV9,TRBJ1-6,NA,NA,CASSVEVENSPLHF,TGTGCCAGCAGCGTAGAGGTGGAAAATTCACCCCTCCACTTT
TRBV6-5,TRBJ2-7,NA,TRBD2,CASRVREGGEQYF,TGTGCCAGCAGGGTCCGGGAGGGCGGCGAGCAGTACTTC
TRBV27,TRBJ1-5,NA,NA,CASSREGVYQPQHF,TGTGCCAGCTCCCGAGAGGGGGTGTATCAGCCCCAGCATTTT
TRBV14,TRBJ1-3,NA,TRBD1,CASSRPGTGIGNTIYF,TGTGCCAGCAGCCGACCCGGGACAGGAATCGGGAACACCATATATTTT
TRBV4-1,TRBJ1-2,NA,TRBD1,CASSQGTGGFHGYTF,TGCGCCAGCAGCCAGGGGACAGGGGGCTTTCACGGCTACACCTTC
TRBV30,TRBJ1-2,NA,NA,CAWSGLQGWDYGYTF,TGTGCCTGGAGTGGCCTGCAGGGATGGGACTATGGCTACACCTTC
TRBV3-1/TRBV3-2,TRBJ2-4,NA,NA,CASSQVGTKNIQYF,TGTGCCAGCAGCCAAGTTGGGACCAAAAACATTCAGTACTTC
TRBV6-4,TRBJ2-3,NA,TRBD2,CASTKWEQVAGGTTDTQYF,TGTGCCAGCACGAAATGGGAACAGGTAGCGGGAGGGACCACAGATACGCAGTATTTT
TRBV28,TRBJ1-2,NA,NA,CASSLISTNYGYTF,TGTGCCAGCAGTTTAATTAGTACTAACTATGGCTACACCTTC
TRBV7-2,TRBJ1-1,once,NA,CASSFFLLSTEAFF,TGTGCCAGCAGCTTCTTTCTGCTAAGTACTGAAGCTTTCTTT
TRBV28,TRBJ2-7,once,TRBD1,CASNFGQGRYEQYF,TGTGCCAGCAATTTTGGACAGGGGCGATACGAGCAGTACTTC
TRBV2,TRBJ2-3,NA,TRBD2,CASRNIAGGTTDTQYF,TGTGCCAGCAGGAACATAGCGGGGGGGACCACAGATACGCAGTATTTT
TRBV3-1/TRBV3-2,TRBJ1-2,NA,NA,CASSQGTTEGYTF,TGTGCCAGCAGCCAAGGGACCACAGAGGGCTACACCTTC
TRBV10-1,TRBJ2-1,NA,TRBD2,CASSESRGLAGRNEQFF,TGCGCCAGCAGTGAGTCGAGGGGACTAGCGGGACGGAATGAGCAGTTCTTC
TRBV5-4,TRBJ2-3,NA,NA,CASSSRRAGATDTQYF,TGTGCCAGCAGCTCCCGTAGGGCAGGGGCAACAGATACGCAGTATTTT
TRBV9,TRBJ2-3,NA,TRBD2,CASSVVAGVTDTQYF,TGTGCCAGCAGCGTAGTGGCGGGGGTCACAGATACGCAGTATTTT
TRBV7-3,TRBJ2-1,NA,TRBD1,CASSLTITGAGEQFF,TGTGCCAGCAGCTTAACAATCACAGGGGCCGGTGAGCAGTTCTTC
TRBV29-1,TRBJ2-3,NA,TRBD2,CSVEGMGLAGGLDTQYF,TGCAGCGTTGAAGGCATGGGACTAGCGGGAGGGTTAGATACGCAGTATTTT
TRBV7-8,TRBJ1-5,NA,NA,CASSSVEVSNQPQHF,TGTGCCAGCAGCTCAGTGGAAGTTAGCAATCAGCCCCAGCATTTT
TRBV10-3,TRBJ2-7,once,NA,CAIRPVSSYEQYF,TGTGCCATCAGGCCCGTCTCCTCCTACGAGCAGTACTTC
TRBV15,TRBJ2-5,NA,TRBD2,CATSRDRLAAETQYF,TGTGCCACCAGCAGAGATCGACTAGCGGCGGAGACCCAGTACTTC
TRBV9,TRBJ2-7,once,NA,CASSPEGQADEQYF,TGTGCCAGCAGCCCTGAGGGCCAGGCCGACGAGCAGTACTTC
TRBV14,TRBJ1-2,NA,NA,CASSKWDGYTF,TGTGCCAGCAGCAAGTGGGATGGCTACACCTTC
TRBV19,TRBJ2-5,NA,TRBD1,CASSSRTGGTETQYF,TGTGCCAGTAGTTCACGGACAGGGGGTACGGAGACCCAGTACTTC
TRBV19,TRBJ1-4,NA,NA,CASRGRSSDKGEKLFF,TGTGCCAGCAGAGGGAGATCGTCGGACAAAGGGGAAAAACTGTTTTTT
TRBV25-1,TRBJ1-5,once,NA,CASSGQGNNQPQHF,TGTGCCAGCAGTGGTCAGGGAAACAATCAGCCCCAGCATTTT
TRBV7-2,TRBJ1-5,NA,NA,CASSSRGQPQHF,TGTGCCAGCAGCTCCCGTGGTCAGCCCCAGCATTTT
TRBV5-8,TRBJ2-2,once,NA,CASSAGTTNTGELFF,TGTGCCAGCAGCGCCGGGACAACGAACACCGGGGAGCTGTTTTTT
TRBV19,TRBJ2-2,NA,NA,CASNPGLPNSWVGELFF,TGTGCCAGTAACCCGGGACTCCCGAACTCATGGGTCGGGGAGCTGTTTTTT
TRBV5-4,TRBJ1-1,NA,TRBD1,CASSPQGAKTEAFF,TGTGCCAGCAGCCCTCAGGGGGCTAAAACTGAAGCTTTCTTT
TRBV10-3,TRBJ2-2,NA,TRBD2,CAIRGTSGSDGELFF,TGTGCCATCAGAGGGACTAGCGGGAGTGACGGGGAGCTGTTTTTT
TRBV6-6,TRBJ2-5,NA,NA,CASSYSSETQYF,TGTGCCAGCAGTTACTCGTCGGAGACCCAGTACTTC
TRBV5-1,TRBJ1-2,once,NA,CASSLEGPFPGYTF,TGCGCCAGCAGCTTGGAGGGCCCATTCCCGGGCTACACCTTC
TRBV7-5,TRBJ2-7,NA,NA,CARSPGTGSVGSYEQYF,TGTGCCAGAAGCCCTGGGACAGGGTCGGTTGGCTCCTACGAGCAGTACTTC
TRBV4-3,TRBJ2-3,NA,TRBD2,CASSPAGGRDTQYF,TGCGCCAGCAGCCCCGCGGGGGGGCGAGATACGCAGTATTTT
TRBV30,TRBJ2-5,NA,NA,CAWTTRGETQYF,TGTGCCTGGACGACTAGGGGCGAGACCCAGTACTTC
TRBV6-1,TRBJ1-2,NA,NA,CASSEIGGELSSGYTF,TGTGCCAGCAGTGAAATCGGAGGGGAGCTGTCTTCCGGCTACACCTTC